This T cell receptor beta chain came from a study of T-cell reconstitution after alpha-beta-depleted transplantation in children. Germline V gene sequence: CDR1 LNHDA, CDR2 SQIVND (reference sequence). The CDR3 is 14 amino acids. Trimming removed 4 bases from V and 5 bases from J, with 14 bases in between. Preparation of the TCRbeta library used unique molecular identifiers. TCRdb processed the PCR reads anew with MiXCR; each CDR3 protein has one entry. The table has 200,000 to 250,000 distinct CDR3 sequences, about 11% seen once. Sequencing used PBMCs from the stem cell graft donor, obtained from the stem cell graft. The TCR comes from a human donor who donated a stem cell graft to a child with acute lymphoblastic leukemia. V usage is TRBV19 and J usage is TRBJ2-5; D is tentatively TRBD1 or TRBD2 (5 bases each). This chain's CDR3 is CASSNGATFETQYF. For the CDR3, the DNA is TGTGCCAGTAGTAACGGGGCCACGTTCGAGACCCAGTACTTC.